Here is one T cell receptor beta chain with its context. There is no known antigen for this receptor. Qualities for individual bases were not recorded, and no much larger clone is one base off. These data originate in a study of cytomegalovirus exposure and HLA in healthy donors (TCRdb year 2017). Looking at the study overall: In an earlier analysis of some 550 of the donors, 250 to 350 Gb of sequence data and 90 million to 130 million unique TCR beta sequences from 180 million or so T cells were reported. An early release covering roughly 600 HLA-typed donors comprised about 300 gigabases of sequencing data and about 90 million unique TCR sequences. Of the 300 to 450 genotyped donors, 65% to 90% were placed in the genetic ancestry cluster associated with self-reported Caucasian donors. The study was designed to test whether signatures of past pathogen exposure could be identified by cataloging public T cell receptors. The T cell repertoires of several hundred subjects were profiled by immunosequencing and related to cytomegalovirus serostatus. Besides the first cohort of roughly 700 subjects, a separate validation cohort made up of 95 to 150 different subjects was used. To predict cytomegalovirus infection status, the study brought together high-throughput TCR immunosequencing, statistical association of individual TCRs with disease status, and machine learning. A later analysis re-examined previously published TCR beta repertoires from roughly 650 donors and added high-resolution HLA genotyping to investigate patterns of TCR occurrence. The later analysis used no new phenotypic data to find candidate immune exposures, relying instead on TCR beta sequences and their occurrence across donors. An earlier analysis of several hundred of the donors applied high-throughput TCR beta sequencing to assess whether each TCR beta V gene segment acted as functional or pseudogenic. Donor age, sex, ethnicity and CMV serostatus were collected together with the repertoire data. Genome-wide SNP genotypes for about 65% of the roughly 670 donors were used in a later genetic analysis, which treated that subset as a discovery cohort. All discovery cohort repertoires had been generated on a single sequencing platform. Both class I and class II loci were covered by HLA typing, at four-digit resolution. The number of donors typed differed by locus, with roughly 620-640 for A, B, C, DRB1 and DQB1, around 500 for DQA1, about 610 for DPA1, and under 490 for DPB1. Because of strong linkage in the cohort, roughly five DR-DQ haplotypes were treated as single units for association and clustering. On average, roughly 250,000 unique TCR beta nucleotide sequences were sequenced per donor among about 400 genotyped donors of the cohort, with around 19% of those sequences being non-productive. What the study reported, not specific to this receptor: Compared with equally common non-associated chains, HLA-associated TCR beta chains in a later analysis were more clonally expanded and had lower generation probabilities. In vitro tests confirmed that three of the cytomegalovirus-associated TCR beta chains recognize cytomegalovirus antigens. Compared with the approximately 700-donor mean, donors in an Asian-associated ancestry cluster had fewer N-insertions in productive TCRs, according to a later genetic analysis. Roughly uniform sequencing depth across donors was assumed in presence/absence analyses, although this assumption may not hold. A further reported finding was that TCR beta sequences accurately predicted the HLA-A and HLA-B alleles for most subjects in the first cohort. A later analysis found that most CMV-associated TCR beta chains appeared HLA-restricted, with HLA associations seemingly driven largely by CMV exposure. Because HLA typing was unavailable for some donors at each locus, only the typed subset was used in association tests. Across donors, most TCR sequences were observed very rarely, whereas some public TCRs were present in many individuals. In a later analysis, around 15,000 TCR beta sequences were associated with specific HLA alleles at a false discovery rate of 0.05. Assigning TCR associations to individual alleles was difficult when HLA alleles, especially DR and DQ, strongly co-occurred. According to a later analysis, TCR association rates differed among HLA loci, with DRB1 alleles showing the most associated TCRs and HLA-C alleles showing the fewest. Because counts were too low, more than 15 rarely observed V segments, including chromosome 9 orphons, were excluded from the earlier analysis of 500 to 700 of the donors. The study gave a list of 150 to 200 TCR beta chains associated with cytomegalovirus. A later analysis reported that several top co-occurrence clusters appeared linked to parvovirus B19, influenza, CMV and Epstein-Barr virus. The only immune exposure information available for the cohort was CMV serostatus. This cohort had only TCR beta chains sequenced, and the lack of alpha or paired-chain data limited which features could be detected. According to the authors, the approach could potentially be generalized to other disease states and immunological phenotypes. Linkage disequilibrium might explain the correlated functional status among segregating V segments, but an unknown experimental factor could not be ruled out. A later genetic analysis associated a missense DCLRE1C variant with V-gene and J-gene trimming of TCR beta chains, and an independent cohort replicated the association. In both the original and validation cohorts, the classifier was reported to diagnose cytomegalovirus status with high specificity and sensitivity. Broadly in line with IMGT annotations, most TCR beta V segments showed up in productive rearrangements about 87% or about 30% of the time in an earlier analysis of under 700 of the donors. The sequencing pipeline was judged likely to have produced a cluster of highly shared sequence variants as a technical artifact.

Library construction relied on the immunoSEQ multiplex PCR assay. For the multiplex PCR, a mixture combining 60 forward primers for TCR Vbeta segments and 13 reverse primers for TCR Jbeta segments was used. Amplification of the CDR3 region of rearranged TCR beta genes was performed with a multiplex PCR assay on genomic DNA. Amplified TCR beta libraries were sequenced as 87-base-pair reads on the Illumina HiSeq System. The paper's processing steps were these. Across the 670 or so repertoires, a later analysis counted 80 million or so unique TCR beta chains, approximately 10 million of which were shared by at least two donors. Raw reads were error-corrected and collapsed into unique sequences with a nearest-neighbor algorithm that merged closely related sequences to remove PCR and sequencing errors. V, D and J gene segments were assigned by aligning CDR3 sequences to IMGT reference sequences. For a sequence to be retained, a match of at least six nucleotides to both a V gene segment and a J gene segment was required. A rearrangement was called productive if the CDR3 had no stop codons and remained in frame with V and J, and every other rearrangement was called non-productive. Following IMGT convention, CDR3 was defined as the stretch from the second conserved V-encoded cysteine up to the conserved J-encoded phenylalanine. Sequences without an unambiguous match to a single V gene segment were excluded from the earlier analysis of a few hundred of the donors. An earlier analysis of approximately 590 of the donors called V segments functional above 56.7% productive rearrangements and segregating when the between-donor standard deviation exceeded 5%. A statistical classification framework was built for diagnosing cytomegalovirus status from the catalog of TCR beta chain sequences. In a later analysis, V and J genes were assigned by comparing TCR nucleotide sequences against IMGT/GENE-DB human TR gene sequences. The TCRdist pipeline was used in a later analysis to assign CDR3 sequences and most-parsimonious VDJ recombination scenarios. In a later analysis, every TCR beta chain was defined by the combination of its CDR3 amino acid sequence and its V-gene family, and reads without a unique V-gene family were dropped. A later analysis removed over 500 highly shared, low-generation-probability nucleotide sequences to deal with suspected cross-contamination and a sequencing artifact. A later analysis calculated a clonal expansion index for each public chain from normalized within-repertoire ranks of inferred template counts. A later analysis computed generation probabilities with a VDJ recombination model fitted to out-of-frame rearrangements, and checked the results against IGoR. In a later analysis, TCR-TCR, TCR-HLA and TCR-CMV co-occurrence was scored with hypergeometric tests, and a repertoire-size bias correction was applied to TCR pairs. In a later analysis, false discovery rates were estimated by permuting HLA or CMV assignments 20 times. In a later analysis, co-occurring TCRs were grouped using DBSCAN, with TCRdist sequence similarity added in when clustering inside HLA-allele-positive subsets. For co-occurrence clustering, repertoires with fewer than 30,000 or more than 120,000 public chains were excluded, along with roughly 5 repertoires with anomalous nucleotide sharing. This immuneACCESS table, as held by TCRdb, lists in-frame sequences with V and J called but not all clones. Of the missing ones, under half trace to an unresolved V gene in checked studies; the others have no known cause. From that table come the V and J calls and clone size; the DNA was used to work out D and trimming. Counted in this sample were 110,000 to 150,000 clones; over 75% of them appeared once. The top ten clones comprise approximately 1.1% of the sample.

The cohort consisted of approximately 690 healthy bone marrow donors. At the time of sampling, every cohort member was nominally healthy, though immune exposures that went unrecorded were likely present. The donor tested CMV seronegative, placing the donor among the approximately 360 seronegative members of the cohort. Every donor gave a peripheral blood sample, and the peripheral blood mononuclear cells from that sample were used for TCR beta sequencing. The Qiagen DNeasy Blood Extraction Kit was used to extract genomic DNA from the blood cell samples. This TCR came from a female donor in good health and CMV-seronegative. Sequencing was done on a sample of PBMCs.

The CDR3 amino acid sequence is: CASLLPGVNEQFF. The nucleotides read TGTGCCAGTTTACTCCCAGGGGTTAATGAGCAGTTCTTC. This chain is built from TRBV2 and TRBJ2-1; the D gene is possibly TRBD1, with 6 bases matching. Trimming removed 9 bases from V and 7 bases from J, leaving 16 bases between the germline ends. The germline V gene supplies CDR1 SNHLY and CDR2 FYNNEI. The CDR3 holds 13 amino acids from the cysteine to the phenylalanine. The DNA shown is the 39-base CDR3, in frame from base 1.